A selection of T cell receptor beta chains follows, all from one sample in a study of T cell responses to AZD1222 COVID-19 vaccine. Here immunoSEQ multiplex PCR was the method, and the copy in TCRdb shows in-frame clones only, minus some. The sample shows about 120,000 clones, more than 80% of them seen only once. The source was peripheral blood, collected 28 days after the second dose of the MenACWY control vaccine. These receptors came from an adult who received the MenACWY meningococcal vaccine as a control. CDR3s include the opening cysteine and the closing phenylalanine or tryptophan. D genes are given only for firm matches. Size is omitted from some rows. Given values are once, few, many or a class for expanded clones.

V gene: TRBV28; J gene: TRBJ2-1; clone size: once; D gene: TRBD2; CDR3 DNA: TGTGCCAGCAGCCCAGGACTAGCGGGAACCTACAATGAGCAGTTCTTC; CDR3 protein: CASSPGLAGTYNEQFF
V gene: TRBV28; J gene: TRBJ1-6; clone size: .; D gene: .; CDR3 DNA: TGTGCCAGCAGTCCTCCGACAGGACAGAATTCACCCCTCCACTTT; CDR3 protein: CASSPPTGQNSPLHF
V gene: TRBV28; J gene: TRBJ2-4; clone size: .; D gene: TRBD2; CDR3 DNA: TGTGCCAGCAAAGGGTCAGCGGGAACCAAAAACATTCAGTACTTC; CDR3 protein: CASKGSAGTKNIQYF
V gene: TRBV9; J gene: TRBJ2-7; clone size: .; D gene: .; CDR3 DNA: TGTGCCAGCAGCGTAGGTCCCGGGGACGAGCAGTACTTC; CDR3 protein: CASSVGPGDEQYF
V gene: TRBV29-1; J gene: TRBJ2-2; clone size: .; D gene: .; CDR3 DNA: TGCAGCGTTGTTTCGAGACATAACACCGGGGAGCTGTTTTTT; CDR3 protein: CSVVSRHNTGELFF
V gene: TRBV25-1; J gene: TRBJ2-2; clone size: .; D gene: TRBD1; CDR3 DNA: TGTGCCAGCAGTGACTACAGGGGGGCCACCGGGGAGCTGTTTTTT; CDR3 protein: CASSDYRGATGELFF
V gene: TRBV30; J gene: TRBJ2-3; clone size: .; D gene: .; CDR3 DNA: TGTGCCTGGATGGAGCCCGGCACAGATACGCAGTATTTT; CDR3 protein: CAWMEPGTDTQYF
V gene: TRBV7-9; J gene: TRBJ1-4; clone size: .; D gene: .; CDR3 DNA: TGTGCCAGCAGCTTAGTTGTTGGTAATGAAAAACTGTTTTTT; CDR3 protein: CASSLVVGNEKLFF
V gene: TRBV28; J gene: TRBJ1-3; clone size: .; D gene: .; CDR3 DNA: TGTGCCAGCAGTTTGGTACAGTACTCTGGAAACACCATATATTTT; CDR3 protein: CASSLVQYSGNTIYF
V gene: TRBV11-2; J gene: TRBJ2-5; clone size: .; D gene: .; CDR3 DNA: TGTGCCAGCAGCTCCGGTCCTCGGGAGACCCAGTACTTC; CDR3 protein: CASSSGPRETQYF
V gene: TRBV10-3; J gene: TRBJ2-4; clone size: .; D gene: .; CDR3 DNA: TGTGCCATCAGTGACCCGGGAACCAAAAACATTCAGTACTTC; CDR3 protein: CAISDPGTKNIQYF
V gene: TRBV7-2; J gene: TRBJ1-5; clone size: .; D gene: .; CDR3 DNA: TGTGCCAGCAGCTTAGCCCTGGACAGCCAGCCCCAGCATTTT; CDR3 protein: CASSLALDSQPQHF
V gene: TRBV6-7; J gene: TRBJ2-3; clone size: .; D gene: .; CDR3 DNA: TGTGCCAGCAGGGCGGGGCGCGCAGATACGCAGTATTTT; CDR3 protein: CASRAGRADTQYF
V gene: TRBV15; J gene: TRBJ2-1; clone size: .; D gene: TRBD2; CDR3 DNA: TGTGCCACCAGCAGAGATAGGACTAGCGGGGGGACATACAATGAGCAGTTCTTC; CDR3 protein: CATSRDRTSGGTYNEQFF
V gene: TRBV19; J gene: TRBJ2-2; clone size: .; D gene: TRBD1; CDR3 DNA: TGTGCCAGTAGTCTTCGGACAGGGGGCGCAATCGGGGAGCTGTTTTTT; CDR3 protein: CASSLRTGGAIGELFF
V gene: TRBV2; J gene: TRBJ1-1; clone size: .; D gene: .; CDR3 DNA: TGTGCCAGCACCCTTACTAGGGGGTCCACTGAAGCTTTCTTT; CDR3 protein: CASTLTRGSTEAFF
V gene: TRBV5-4; J gene: TRBJ1-2; clone size: once; D gene: TRBD1; CDR3 DNA: TGTGCCAGCAGCGCATGGGACAGGGGTTGGGGCTACACCTTC; CDR3 protein: CASSAWDRGWGYTF
V gene: TRBV7-3; J gene: TRBJ2-1; clone size: .; D gene: .; CDR3 DNA: TGTGCCAGCAGCTCCGCACTAGACCCTTCCTACAATGAGCAGTTCTTC; CDR3 protein: CASSSALDPSYNEQFF
V gene: TRBV24-1; J gene: TRBJ1-4; clone size: .; D gene: .; CDR3 DNA: TGTGCCACCAGACGAGGGGGTCCAACTAATGAAAAACTGTTTTTT; CDR3 protein: CATRRGGPTNEKLFF
V gene: TRBV6-5; J gene: TRBJ1-5; clone size: .; D gene: .; CDR3 DNA: TGTGCCAGCAGAATAAACCAGGGAAATCAGCCCCAGCATTTT; CDR3 protein: CASRINQGNQPQHF
V gene: TRBV14; J gene: TRBJ2-2; clone size: .; D gene: .; CDR3 DNA: TGTGCCAGCAGCCAAGATGTTGGAGTCGGAGCCGGGGAGCTGTTTTTT; CDR3 protein: CASSQDVGVGAGELFF
V gene: TRBV5-5; J gene: TRBJ2-1; clone size: .; D gene: TRBD1; CDR3 DNA: TGTGCCAGCAGCACTGGACAGGTGACAGTCGATGAGCAGTTCTTC; CDR3 protein: CASSTGQVTVDEQFF
V gene: TRBV27; J gene: TRBJ2-1; clone size: .; D gene: TRBD2; CDR3 DNA: TGTGCCAGCAGTACACCTTCCGGGACTAGCCTCTCCTACAATGAGCAGTTCTTC; CDR3 protein: CASSTPSGTSLSYNEQFF
V gene: TRBV27; J gene: TRBJ1-6; clone size: .; D gene: .; CDR3 DNA: TGTGCCTCGAAAAAAGACAGGATTCTGGCCTATAATTCACCCCTCCACTTT; CDR3 protein: CASKKDRILAYNSPLHF
V gene: TRBV14; J gene: TRBJ1-2; clone size: once; D gene: TRBD1; CDR3 DNA: TGTGCCAGCAGCTCCTTAGGGGACAGTAACTATGGCTACACCTTC; CDR3 protein: CASSSLGDSNYGYTF
V gene: TRBV5-1; J gene: TRBJ2-1; clone size: .; D gene: TRBD2; CDR3 DNA: TGCGCCAGCAGCTCTGCTAGCGGGCCTAGAACCTACAATGAGCAGTTCTTC; CDR3 protein: CASSSASGPRTYNEQFF
V gene: TRBV10-1; J gene: TRBJ2-1; clone size: .; D gene: TRBD2; CDR3 DNA: TGCGCCAGCAGTGAATCGACTAGCGGAGCTAACAATGAGCAGTTCTTC; CDR3 protein: CASSESTSGANNEQFF
V gene: TRBV7-9; J gene: TRBJ1-5; clone size: .; D gene: .; CDR3 DNA: TGTGCCAGCAGCTTAGTAGGCGCAAGCAATCAGCCCCAGCATTTT; CDR3 protein: CASSLVGASNQPQHF
V gene: TRBV7-9; J gene: TRBJ2-1; clone size: .; D gene: .; CDR3 DNA: TGTGCCAGCAGCTGGGGGGAGAGCGGGCAGTTCTTC; CDR3 protein: CASSWGESGQFF
V gene: TRBV2; J gene: TRBJ1-1; clone size: once; D gene: .; CDR3 DNA: TGTGCCAGCAGTGGGGCGCACACTGAAGCTTTCTTT; CDR3 protein: CASSGAHTEAFF
V gene: TRBV18; J gene: TRBJ2-7; clone size: .; D gene: .; CDR3 DNA: TGTGCCAGCTCACCATCTTCCAGGACGGGGTACGAGCAGTACTTC; CDR3 protein: CASSPSSRTGYEQYF
V gene: TRBV19; J gene: TRBJ1-5; clone size: once; D gene: TRBD1; CDR3 DNA: TGTGCCAGCACCGGGACAGGGATTCGGGGCAATCAGCCCCAGCATTTT; CDR3 protein: CASTGTGIRGNQPQHF
V gene: TRBV12-3/TRBV12-4; J gene: TRBJ1-5; clone size: once; D gene: .; CDR3 DNA: TGTGCCAGCAGTAGGCTCATTCGGCAGCCCCAGCATTTT; CDR3 protein: CASSRLIRQPQHF
V gene: TRBV6-5; J gene: TRBJ1-3; clone size: .; D gene: .; CDR3 DNA: TGTGCCAGCAGGTCGATTGGAAACACCATATATTTT; CDR3 protein: CASRSIGNTIYF
V gene: TRBV28; J gene: TRBJ1-2; clone size: once; D gene: .; CDR3 DNA: TGTGCCAGCTCGACCTCGTGGGGCTACACCTTC; CDR3 protein: CASSTSWGYTF
V gene: TRBV7-9; J gene: TRBJ1-1; clone size: few; D gene: TRBD1; CDR3 DNA: TGTGCCAGCAGCCGGATACAGGGGACGACTGAAGCTTTCTTT; CDR3 protein: CASSRIQGTTEAFF
V gene: TRBV5-5; J gene: TRBJ2-5; clone size: .; D gene: .; CDR3 DNA: TGTGCCAGCAGCTTGGGGCCCAGCCTGGGCGTGGAGACCCAGTACTTC; CDR3 protein: CASSLGPSLGVETQYF
V gene: TRBV9; J gene: TRBJ2-6; clone size: .; D gene: .; CDR3 DNA: TGTGCCAGCAGCGTAGGGGGGGAGGCCGGGGCCAACGTCCTGACTTTC; CDR3 protein: CASSVGGEAGANVLTF
V gene: TRBV6-4; J gene: TRBJ1-1; clone size: .; D gene: .; CDR3 DNA: TGTGCCAGCAGTAATCAAATGAACACTGAAGCTTTCTTT; CDR3 protein: CASSNQMNTEAFF
V gene: TRBV21-1; J gene: TRBJ1-2; clone size: .; D gene: .; CDR3 DNA: TGTGCCAGCAGGGCCCTTTATGGCTACACCTTC; CDR3 protein: CASRALYGYTF
V gene: TRBV27; J gene: TRBJ2-3; clone size: .; D gene: .; CDR3 DNA: TGTGCCAGCAGGCCCGGCTCGAGCACAGATACGCAGTATTTT; CDR3 protein: CASRPGSSTDTQYF
V gene: TRBV7-6; J gene: TRBJ1-5; clone size: .; D gene: .; CDR3 DNA: TGTGCCAGCAGCTTAGCTCAGGGTTGCAATCAGCCCCAGCATTTT; CDR3 protein: CASSLAQGCNQPQHF
V gene: TRBV3-1/TRBV3-2; J gene: TRBJ2-3; clone size: .; D gene: TRBD2; CDR3 DNA: TGTGCCAGCAGCCAAGCGGGTAGCGGGTTTTTT; CDR3 protein: CASSQAGSGFF
V gene: TRBV5-4; J gene: TRBJ1-1; clone size: .; D gene: .; CDR3 DNA: TGTGCCAGCAGCTTTGGCACTGAAGCTTTCTTT; CDR3 protein: CASSFGTEAFF
V gene: TRBV7-8; J gene: TRBJ2-1; clone size: .; D gene: TRBD2; CDR3 DNA: TGTGCCAGCAGCTTAGGGTCCCCGGGGGGGCTATACAATGAGCAGTTCTTC; CDR3 protein: CASSLGSPGGLYNEQFF
V gene: TRBV24-1; J gene: TRBJ2-1; clone size: few; D gene: TRBD2; CDR3 DNA: TGTGCCACCAGTGACTTAGCGGGAGGGCTCGGGAATGAGCAGTTCTTC; CDR3 protein: CATSDLAGGLGNEQFF
V gene: TRBV28; J gene: TRBJ2-3; clone size: .; D gene: .; CDR3 DNA: TGTGCCAGCAGTTTATCCACGGGTGATACGCAGTATTTT; CDR3 protein: CASSLSTGDTQYF
V gene: TRBV7-2; J gene: TRBJ1-5; clone size: .; D gene: .; CDR3 DNA: TGTGCCAGCAGCTTACTAAGCAGGGATCAGCCCCAGCATTTT; CDR3 protein: CASSLLSRDQPQHF
V gene: TRBV24-1; J gene: TRBJ2-2; clone size: once; D gene: TRBD1; CDR3 DNA: TGTGCCACCACACAGGGGGACGGGGAGCTGTTTTTT; CDR3 protein: CATTQGDGELFF
V gene: TRBV18; J gene: TRBJ2-1; clone size: .; D gene: TRBD2; CDR3 DNA: TGTGCCAGCTCACCACCTAGCGGGGGGACCTACAATGAGCAGTTCTTC; CDR3 protein: CASSPPSGGTYNEQFF
V gene: TRBV7-9; J gene: TRBJ1-1; clone size: .; D gene: TRBD1; CDR3 DNA: TGTGCCAGCAGCAGACAGGGTTTAGAAGCTTTCTTT; CDR3 protein: CASSRQGLEAFF
V gene: TRBV28; J gene: TRBJ1-4; clone size: .; D gene: TRBD1; CDR3 DNA: TGTGCCAGCAGTTCGGGACAGGGGTGGAAACTGTTTTTT; CDR3 protein: CASSSGQGWKLFF
V gene: TRBV7-9; J gene: TRBJ2-7; clone size: .; D gene: .; CDR3 DNA: TGTGCCACCCAGGAGTTAGGTTACGAGCAGTACTTC; CDR3 protein: CATQELGYEQYF
V gene: TRBV7-6; J gene: TRBJ2-2; clone size: .; D gene: .; CDR3 DNA: TGTGCCAGCAGCCCAACGGGGGAATACACCGGGGAGCTGTTTTTT; CDR3 protein: CASSPTGEYTGELFF
V gene: TRBV6-6; J gene: TRBJ2-5; clone size: .; D gene: .; CDR3 DNA: TGTGCCAGCAGTCCCTTTCGCTGGGGACAGGGAAGCGGGAGGGCCTTGGAGACCCAGTACTTC; CDR3 protein: CASSPFRWGQGSGRALETQYF
V gene: TRBV27; J gene: TRBJ1-1; clone size: .; D gene: .; CDR3 DNA: TGTGCCAGCAGCATCGCCCTCCGGTGGGCATTCACTGAAGCTTTCTTT; CDR3 protein: CASSIALRWAFTEAFF
V gene: TRBV5-6; J gene: TRBJ2-6; clone size: .; D gene: TRBD1; CDR3 DNA: TGTGCCAGCAGCTTGCTAGGACAGGGGCGCTCTGGGGCCAACGTCCTGACTTTC; CDR3 protein: CASSLLGQGRSGANVLTF
V gene: TRBV7-9; J gene: TRBJ2-1; clone size: .; D gene: .; CDR3 DNA: TGTGCCAGCAGACCAGTGACAGGCGGGGGTGAGCAGTTCTTC; CDR3 protein: CASRPVTGGGEQFF
V gene: TRBV28; J gene: TRBJ1-2; clone size: .; D gene: .; CDR3 DNA: TGTGCCAGCAGGGAAACTAACTATGGCTACACCTTC; CDR3 protein: CASRETNYGYTF